These T cell receptor beta chains were read from a single sample in a study of technical replicates of blood from a few donors. The repertoire was sequenced with immunoSEQ multiplex PCR; TCRdb's copy has only in-frame clones and lacks some. The sample lists some 12,000 clones, around three quarters seen once, with 13% to 15% in the top ten. Source material: PBMCs. The receptors stem from a human donor in good health. Each CDR3 is given with its conserved first and last residue. A D gene is named only where the DNA matches it firmly. Clone sizes are given selectively: once, few, many, or a class where the clone is expanded.

V	J	size	D	DNA	CDR3
TRBV11-2	TRBJ1-2	NA	TRBD1	TGTGCCAGCAGCTTAGTGGACAGGCCTAACTATGGCTACACCTTC	CASSLVDRPNYGYTF
TRBV5-1	TRBJ2-1	NA	TRBD2	TGCGCCAGCAGCCCCCTACTAGCGACCAGCTCCTACAATGAGCAGTTCTTC	CASSPLLATSSYNEQFF
TRBV19	TRBJ2-5	few	TRBD1	TGTGCCAGTAGTATAGATAGGCGGGACAGGGGTCCCAACAAAGAGACCCAGTACTTC	CASSIDRRDRGPNKETQYF
TRBV6-6	TRBJ2-1	NA	TRBD2	TGTGCCAGCAGAGGACTAGCGGGAGATCACAATGAGCAGTTCTTC	CASRGLAGDHNEQFF
TRBV6-5	TRBJ1-5	NA	TRBD1	TGTGCCAGCAGCCACGGAGGGGGCGAGAGGCCCCAGCATTTT	CASSHGGGERPQHF
TRBV29-1	TRBJ1-3	once	NA	TGCAGCGTTGAGAGGTCCAACACCATATATTTT	CSVERSNTIYF
TRBV18	TRBJ2-1	NA	TRBD1	TGTGCCAGCTCACCCAAAGTCGGGACAGAAATATACAATGAGCAGTTCTTC	CASSPKVGTEIYNEQFF
TRBV30	TRBJ1-1	NA	TRBD1	TGTGCCTGGACATATCAGGGGGCGCTTTTGGGCGACACTGAAGCTTTCTTT	CAWTYQGALLGDTEAFF
TRBV6-1	TRBJ2-5	NA	TRBD2	TGTGCCAGCAGTGAACTAGCGGGAGGTTCGGTGGAGACCCAGTACTTC	CASSELAGGSVETQYF
TRBV5-8	TRBJ1-3	NA	NA	TGTGCCAGCACCGCACAGGGTTACTCTGGAAACACCATATATTTT	CASTAQGYSGNTIYF
TRBV9	TRBJ2-7	NA	TRBD2	TGTGCCAGCAGCGGGGGGACTAGCGGGCAATACGAGCAGTACTTC	CASSGGTSGQYEQYF
TRBV5-1	TRBJ2-7	NA	NA	TGCGCCAGCAGCGTGGCGGAAGACAAGAACGAGCAGTACTTC	CASSVAEDKNEQYF
TRBV27	TRBJ2-7	NA	NA	TGTGCCAGCAGTTTCCACCAGGGGTACGAGCAGTACTTC	CASSFHQGYEQYF
TRBV30	TRBJ2-6	few	TRBD2	TGTGCCTGGAGTGTAATAAAGTGGGCGGGAGACCGCTCTGGGGCCAACGTCCTGACTTTC	CAWSVIKWAGDRSGANVLTF
TRBV19	TRBJ1-2	NA	NA	TGTGCCAGTAGTATACCTGAAGGCAGGAGGAACTATGGCTACACCTTC	CASSIPEGRRNYGYTF
TRBV12-2	TRBJ1-1	NA	NA	TGTGCAAGTCGCTTGTCTTGGCCGGGGAGGACTGAAGCTTTCTTT	CASRLSWPGRTEAFF
TRBV30	TRBJ2-1	NA	TRBD2	TGTGCCGAGGGACTAGTCAATGAGCAGTTCTTC	CAEGLVNEQFF
TRBV7-2	TRBJ1-4	NA	TRBD1	TGTGCCAGCAGCTCCGGGACAGTTAATGAAAAACTGTTTTTT	CASSSGTVNEKLFF
TRBV7-6	TRBJ2-5	once	NA	TGTGCCAGCAGCTTTTCCTACCAAGAGACCCAGTACTTC	CASSFSYQETQYF
TRBV30	TRBJ2-5	NA	TRBD2	TGTGCCTGGACTCCGGGGGGCCAAGAGACCCAGTACTTC	CAWTPGGQETQYF
TRBV5-6	TRBJ1-2	NA	TRBD1	TGTGCCAGCAGCCCGTGGCGGGACAGGGGGATGCGTGGCTACACCTTC	CASSPWRDRGMRGYTF
TRBV6-5	TRBJ2-5	NA	NA	TGTGCCAGCAGCTACGACTACCTCAGACAAGAGACCCAGTACTTC	CASSYDYLRQETQYF
TRBV2	TRBJ1-1	NA	NA	TGTGCCGCTATGGGGAGGAACACTGAAGCTTTCTTT	CAAMGRNTEAFF
TRBV6-1	TRBJ2-7	NA	TRBD2	TGTGCCATCTTTAGCGGGAGTGGGGACTACGAGCAGTACTTC	CAIFSGSGDYEQYF
TRBV7-8	TRBJ2-1	NA	TRBD2	TGTGCCAGCAGCTTAGAGGGGACTAGCGGTTACAATGAGCAGTTCTTC	CASSLEGTSGYNEQFF
TRBV7-8	TRBJ2-7	NA	TRBD2	TGTGCCAGCAGCCCGTCGGATAGCGGGCGACCTTTAGACCCCGAGCAGTACTTC	CASSPSDSGRPLDPEQYF
TRBV5-1	TRBJ1-2	NA	TRBD1	TGCGCCAGCAGCTTGGGCGGGACAGGGATTGGCTATGGCTACACCTTC	CASSLGGTGIGYGYTF
TRBV30	TRBJ1-1	NA	NA	TGTGCCTGGAGTGGCGACAGTCTGATGAACACTGAAGCTTTCTTT	CAWSGDSLMNTEAFF
TRBV19	TRBJ1-4	NA	NA	TGTGCCAGTAGTATGAGTTCTCCTGAAAAACTGTTTTTT	CASSMSSPEKLFF
TRBV7-9	TRBJ1-4	once	NA	TGTGCCAGCAGCCCCGTTGGGACAAGTCATGAAAAACTGTTTTTT	CASSPVGTSHEKLFF
TRBV5-1	TRBJ2-5	NA	TRBD1	TGCGCCAGCAGCTGGGGGGACAGGGAAGAGACCCAGTACTTC	CASSWGDREETQYF
TRBV9	TRBJ2-1	once	TRBD2	TGTGCCAGCAGCGTAGCTATAAGCGGGAGTAGGTCCTACAATGAGCAGTTCTTC	CASSVAISGSRSYNEQFF
TRBV11-2	TRBJ1-1	once	NA	TGTGCCAGCAGCCCCTCTGGAGTACTAGCTTTCTTT	CASSPSGVLAFF
TRBV5-1	TRBJ1-1	NA	TRBD1	TGCGCCAGCAGTTCGACAGGGCAGGGGACCTACACTGAAGCTTTCTTT	CASSSTGQGTYTEAFF
TRBV7-2	TRBJ2-7	NA	NA	TGTGCCAGCAGCTTAGGGTCAGGGCGCGAGCAGTACTTC	CASSLGSGREQYF
TRBV4-1	TRBJ2-3	NA	TRBD2	TGCGCCAGCAGCCAAGAAAGGCTAGCGGGAGCCCCAGATTTT	CASSQERLAGAPDF
TRBV4-1	TRBJ2-7	NA	NA	TGCGCCAGCAGCCAAGAGTTCACCGCGATACTCTACGAGCAGTACTTC	CASSQEFTAILYEQYF
TRBV10-2	TRBJ2-5	NA	NA	TGCGCCAGCAGTGAGTCGCGGGAGACCCAGTACTTC	CASSESRETQYF
TRBV19	TRBJ1-1	few	NA	TGTGCCAGTGGAGTCTCGGTTTCGGGCACTGAAGCTTTCTTT	CASGVSVSGTEAFF
TRBV23-1	TRBJ2-5	NA	TRBD2	TGCGCCAGCAGTCAATCCCGGGCTAGCGGCGACCTCGGAGAGACCCAGTACTTC	CASSQSRASGDLGETQYF
TRBV11-2	TRBJ2-5	NA	TRBD2	TGTGCCAGCAGCCGGGGGACTAGCGGGAAAAAGACCCAGTACTTC	CASSRGTSGKKTQYF
TRBV6-1	TRBJ2-7	few	NA	TGTGCCAGCAGTGGGGTCGGGAGATCCTACGAGCAGTACTTC	CASSGVGRSYEQYF
TRBV5-1	TRBJ2-5	NA	TRBD1	TGCGCCAGCAGCCCACAGGGGATGGAGACCCAGTACTTC	CASSPQGMETQYF
TRBV19	TRBJ2-7	few	NA	TGTGCCAGTAGTATGACACTTAACTCCTACGAGCAGTACTTC	CASSMTLNSYEQYF
TRBV29-1	TRBJ1-1	once	NA	TGCAGCGTTGTTGGGCAGGCGGGGAACAGTGAAGCTTTCTTT	CSVVGQAGNSEAFF
TRBV6-5	TRBJ2-3	NA	NA	TGTGCCAGCAGTTCTACCTTGGAGGTTCCCACAGATACGCAGTATTTT	CASSSTLEVPTDTQYF
TRBV10-2	TRBJ1-2	NA	NA	TGCGCCAGCAGGATGATGACAGGTACCTATGGCTACACCTTC	CASRMMTGTYGYTF
TRBV30	TRBJ1-5	few	TRBD1	TGTGCCTGGAGTGCAGGGGGTCAGCCCCAGCATTTT	CAWSAGGQPQHF
TRBV6-4	TRBJ2-3	NA	TRBD2	TGTGCCAGCAGTGACTCTGGCGGGAGTGGAGATACGCAGTATTTT	CASSDSGGSGDTQYF